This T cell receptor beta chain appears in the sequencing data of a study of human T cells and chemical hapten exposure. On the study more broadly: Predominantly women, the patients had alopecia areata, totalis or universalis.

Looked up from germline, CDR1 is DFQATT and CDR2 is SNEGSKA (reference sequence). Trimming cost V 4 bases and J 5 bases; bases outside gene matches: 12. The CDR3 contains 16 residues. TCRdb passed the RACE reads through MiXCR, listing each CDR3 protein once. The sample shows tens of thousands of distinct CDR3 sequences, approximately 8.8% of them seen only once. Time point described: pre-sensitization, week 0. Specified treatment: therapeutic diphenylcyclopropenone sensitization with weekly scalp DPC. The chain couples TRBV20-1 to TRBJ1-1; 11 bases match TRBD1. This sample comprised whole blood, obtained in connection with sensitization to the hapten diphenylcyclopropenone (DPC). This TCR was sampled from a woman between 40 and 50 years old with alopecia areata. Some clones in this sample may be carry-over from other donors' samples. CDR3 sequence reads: CSAIPWTGGAKTEAFF. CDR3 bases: TGCAGTGCTATTCCCTGGACAGGGGGCGCGAAAACTGAAGCTTTCTTT.